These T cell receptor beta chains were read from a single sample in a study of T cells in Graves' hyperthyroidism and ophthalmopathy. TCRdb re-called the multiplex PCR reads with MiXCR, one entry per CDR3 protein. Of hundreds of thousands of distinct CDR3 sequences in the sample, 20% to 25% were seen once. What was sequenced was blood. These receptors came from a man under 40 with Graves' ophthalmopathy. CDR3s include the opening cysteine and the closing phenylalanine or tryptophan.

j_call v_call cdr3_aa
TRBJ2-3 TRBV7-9 CATGTSGFTDTQYF
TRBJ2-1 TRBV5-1 CASSFSGQGHQFF
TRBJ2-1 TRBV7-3 CASSLPGTGRYEQFF
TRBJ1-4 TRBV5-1 CASSYSGAATNEKLFF
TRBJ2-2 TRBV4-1 CASSQEGSGELFF
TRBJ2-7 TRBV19 CASSGERGGTYEQYF
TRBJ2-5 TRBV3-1 CATRAGGRASETQYF
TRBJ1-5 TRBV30 CAWSRTGSSNQPQHF
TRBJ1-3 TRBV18 CASLNENSGNTIYF
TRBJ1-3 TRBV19 CASSITSSGNTIYF
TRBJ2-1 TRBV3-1 CASSQGSSGASNEQFF
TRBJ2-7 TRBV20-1 CSAYLISEQYF
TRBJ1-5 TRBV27 CASSPLQGPQHF